This TCR beta chain was captured by sequencing in a study of blood T cell repertoires in COVID-19. In the study overall: From the United States, Italy and Spain came samples of acute and convalescent COVID-19. PBMCs, B-cell-depleted T cells, or T cells provided the cDNA or gDNA that made up the material.

Original data processing: From reference gene primer amplification, estimates of nucleated cell counts were derived. The repertoire was sequenced with immunoSEQ multiplex PCR; TCRdb's copy has only in-frame clones and lacks some. For V, J and clone size, that table is used; D and trimming come from the DNA. The sample records 95,000 to 150,000 clones, around 80% being singletons. The junction had 3 bases not matched to a gene; V was cut back by 0 bases and J by 0 bases. In germline, CDR1 is LGHNA, CDR2 YSLEER. The CDR3 extends over 18 amino acids. This chain joins TRBV4-3 and TRBJ2-2; TRBD2 matches at 11 bases. The source is a man in his 60s with active or convalescent COVID-19. Sequencing input: peripheral blood. CDR3 DNA sequence: TGCGCCAGCAGCCAAGAACTACTAGCGGGAGCGAACACCGGGGAGCTGTTTTTT. Protein sequence: CASSQELLAGANTGELFF.